This T cell receptor (beta chain) originates from a study of blood T cells in healthy people across ages (dated by TCRdb to 2013 to 2016). The study in broad terms: Template switching captured roughly one uniquely barcoded TCR beta cDNA molecule per two T cells in model experiments. Age-related changes in TCR beta repertoire diversity were measured in the study by deep sequencing normalized with unique cDNA molecular identifiers. The donors were divided into four age groups: young (average about 16 years), middle-aged (roughly 40), aged (roughly 66) and long-lived (nearly 85). Donors of different ages were randomly distributed across sequencing lanes to avoid experimental bias. For two donors (one aged 18 to 30 and one aged 80 or older), the study analyzed two additional independent replicas of 1 million unique cDNA reads from the same blood draw. Overall study results and their limits: Because profiling used bulk unsorted PBMCs, naive and antigen-experienced compartments could not be compared conclusively. Observed TCR beta diversity correlated strongly with the percentage of naive T cells measured by flow cytometry. Estimates of total diversity based on one million sequenced T cells were considered lower bounds and underestimates. Compared with the aged group, more naive CD4+ T cells, fewer expanded clones and increased TCR diversity were shown by the long-lived group, suggesting age selection. Observed TCR beta diversity per million T cells fell roughly linearly with age, and a significant reduction was already apparent by age roughly 40. The CMV infection status of donors was not known, potentially confounding age-related changes in expanded clonotypes.

As for this clonotype: No antigen is known for it. A read error may account for a junction end that differs from germline.

Donors were about 36 systemically healthy Caucasian individuals from Russia aged roughly 6 to 95 years. Ten milliliters of peripheral blood were drawn from each donor into EDTA-treated Vacutainer tubes. Ficoll-Paque density-gradient centrifugation was used to isolate PBMCs, with at least 6 million per sample. Total RNA was extracted from PBMCs with Trizol reagent, with at least 6 micrograms obtained per sample. For every donor, flow cytometry on a PBMC aliquot measured the percentage of naive CD45RAhigh/CD27high T cells. The library was produced with 5' RACE. Instrument used: Illumina HiSeq 2500. A second about 7 to 12 cycle PCR used a sample-barcoded 5' primer and a J-beta primer mix. Each TCR beta cDNA molecule received a unique molecular identifier from a template-switch 5' adaptor carrying 12 random nucleotides. At least 3 million CDR3-containing paired-end reads were obtained from each sample. The Mint cDNA synthesis kit, primed by a TRBC-specific oligonucleotide, was used to synthesize first-strand cDNA from all RNA. After uracil-DNA glycosylase treatment, a first 18-cycle PCR used universal primers M1SS and BC2_uni_R on all cDNA. The authors' pipeline ran thus. For normalization, 1 million high-quality reads, each with a distinct molecular identifier, were randomly selected from each sample. Reads sharing molecular identifiers were discarded rather than binned into consensus sequences. MiTCR, run with a Q25 quality threshold and the strictest error-elimination algorithm, handled CDR3 identification, clonotype clustering and error correction. A nonparametric unseen species model with Euler transformation was used to estimate a lower bound on total TCR beta diversity. TCRdb redid the processing of the public reads, applying fastp at Q25 and MiXCR, and retained in-frame beta chains. Rows merge per CDR3 protein into single entries with the most common DNA and genes. V and J calls and clone size were set by TCRdb, not the authors. A total of about 1.7 million distinct CDR3 sequences appear in this sample, roughly 27% of them only once. 6.5% to 8.5% of the sample is taken by the ten largest.

Reading the germline V gene gives CDR1 SGHAT and CDR2 FQNNGV. Counted from cysteine to phenylalanine, this CDR3 has 12 amino acids. The DNA shown is the 36-base CDR3, in frame from base 1. The source of this sequence is a young woman in good health. The sequenced sample consisted of blood. This chain joins TRBV11-2 to TRBJ1-3, with TRBD1 perhaps the D gene, on 5 matching bases. Here is the DNA: TGTGTCAGCAGTTCGGACAGAAACACCATATATTTT. Its translation reads: CVSSSDRNTIYF.